The 17 T cell receptor beta chains reported below all come from one sample, sequenced in a study of T-cell memory formation after mild COVID-19. TCRdb itself ran the 5' RACE reads through MiXCR, one entry per CDR3 protein. The data contain roughly 150,000 distinct CDR3 sequences, 11% to 15% of them singletons. Material for sequencing was PBMCs or a T cell subset sorted from them (not recorded which). These receptor sequences come from an adult woman who had mild COVID-19 (a few samples of this study predate the infection). Cell type and time point are not known.

This clonotype was seen only a few times. The chain combines TRBV20-1 with TRBJ2-1; D is ambiguous. The V gene lost 1 base and the J gene lost 6 bases, with 16 bases spanning the gap. This CDR3 spans 15 amino acids. Germline assignment: CDR1 DFQATT and CDR2 SNEGSKA (reference sequence). CDR3 DNA sequence: TGCAGTGCTAGAGTTGGGGTTTCGTTGGGCAATGAGCAGTTCTTC. This encodes CSARVGVSLGNEQFF.

The rearrangement joins TRBV5-1 to TRBJ2-5; unclear D gene. V dropped 4 bases and J dropped 3 bases, with 16 bases sitting between them. The germline V gene encodes CDR1 SGHRS and CDR2 YFSETQ. The CDR3 runs 15 residues. The DNA of the CDR3 is TGCGCCAGCAGCCCTGGAGTCGATACTAAAGAGACCCAGTACTTC. This codes for CASSPGVDTKETQYF.

The genes are TRBV12-3 or TRBV12-4 and TRBJ2-7; D gene unclear. V lost 7 bases to trimming and J lost 4 bases, with 14 bases between them. The CDR3 length is 13 residues. CDR3 DNA: TGTGCCAGCACCCCTGGAGAAAGATACGAGCAGTACTTC. Translation gives CASTPGERYEQYF.

This clonotype was found a few times. V is TRBV9 and J is TRBJ2-7, with TRBD2 as a possible D gene (5 bases). V was trimmed by 0 bases and J by 0 bases, leaving 13 bases between them. This CDR3 contains 16 residues. Germline V CDR1 and CDR2: SGDLS, YYNGEE. CDR3 amino acids: CASSVGGSSFSYEQYF. In DNA form, the CDR3 reads TGTGCCAGCAGCGTAGGAGGGAGCTCATTCTCCTACGAGCAGTACTTC.

The rearrangement joins TRBV3-1 to TRBJ1-5; no firm D call. The CDR3 has 14 residues. Germline CDR1 reads LGHDT; CDR2 reads YNNKEL (reference sequence). Between the trimmed V and J ends, which lost 5 bases and 0 bases, there was a span of 8 bases. The CDR3 DNA follows: TGTGCCAGCAGCTTCGGGGATAGCAATCAGCCCCAGCATTTT. It specifies CASSFGDSNQPQHF. The full variable domain, with the rest looked up from reference TRBV3-1 and TRBJ1-5, is DTAVSQTPKYLVTQMGNDKSIKCEQNLGHDTMYWYKQDSKKFLKIMFSYNNKELIINETVPNRFSPKSPDKAHLNLHINSLELGDSAVYFCASSFGDSNQPQHFGDGTRLSIL.

This clonotype was recorded at least ten times. V and J are TRBV12-3 or TRBV12-4 and TRBJ1-2; possibly TRBD1 for D (5 bases). The V end was cut by 3 bases, the J end by 0 bases, with 5 bases between. CDR3 length: 13 amino acids. The CDR3: CASSLTANYGYTF. As DNA, the CDR3 is TGTGCCAGCAGTTTGACAGCTAACTATGGCTACACCTTC.

The genes are TRBV3-1 and TRBJ2-5, with D possibly being TRBD2 (5 bases). The V and J ends lost 4 bases and 5 bases respectively, with 20 bases between them. CDR3 length: 16 residues. Germline V CDR1 and CDR2: LGHDT, YNNKEL (reference sequence). CDR3 region: CASSPLHGETRETQYF. CDR3 nucleotides: TGTGCCAGCAGCCCCCTTCATGGGGAGACGCGGGAGACCCAGTACTTC.

This clonotype was counted a few times. The chain combines TRBV4-3 with TRBJ2-2; 11 bases map to TRBD2. The CDR3 is 18 residues long. Germline loops: CDR1 LGHNA, CDR2 YSLEER. V was clipped by 0 bases and J by 2 bases; unmatched bases: 5. DNA for the CDR3: TGCGCCAGCAGCCAAGAAATAGCGGGAGGGCCAAACACCGGGGAGCTGTTTTTT. This gives the protein CASSQEIAGGPNTGELFF.

CDR3 nucleotide sequence: TGTGCCAGCAGTTTATGGGGGGCTAACGGGGAGCTGTTTTTT. Translated: CASSLWGANGELFF. J is TRBJ2-2 and V is TRBV12-3 or TRBV12-4; D could derive from TRBD1 or TRBD2 (6 bases each). CDR3 length: 14 residues. Trimming pared 2 bases from V and 7 bases from J, leaving 11 bases between.

V usage is TRBV7-2 and J usage is TRBJ1-2, with D perhaps TRBD1 (5 bases). This CDR3 has 12 residues. Germline V gene lookup returns CDR1 SGHTA and CDR2 FQGNSA. V was cut by 4 bases and J by 10 bases, with 13 bases left in between. CDR3 in amino acids: CASSYGTDTYTF. The CDR3 nucleotides read TGTGCCAGCAGCTACGGGACGGACACCTACACCTTC.

The chain employs TRBV7-9 and TRBJ1-1; unclear D gene. Germline-derived CDR1 and CDR2 are SEHNR and FQNEAQ (reference sequence). The CDR3 sequence is 12 residues long. The V end was cut by 1 base, the J end by 3 bases, with 3 bases between. The CDR3 sequence is CASSLDDTEAFF. CDR3 DNA: TGTGCCAGCAGCTTAGATGACACTGAAGCTTTCTTT.

The V call is TRBV12-3 or TRBV12-4, the J call TRBJ1-4; D might be TRBD1 (5 bases). Trimming pared 8 bases from V and 0 bases from J, leaving 7 bases between. This CDR3 is built from 13 residues. The CDR3 DNA reads TGTGCCAGCGGGGGAGCAACTAATGAAAAACTGTTTTTT. This gives the protein CASGGATNEKLFF.

V usage is TRBV5-1 and J usage is TRBJ1-2, with 10 bases lining up with TRBD1. The CDR3 is 14 amino acids. Germline V gene lookup returns CDR1 SGHRS and CDR2 YFSETQ. The trim removed 4 bases at V and 6 bases at J, leaving 6 bases unmatched. CDR3 amino acids: CASSKGTGEHGYTF. The CDR3 DNA is TGCGCCAGCAGCAAAGGGACAGGGGAACATGGCTACACCTTC.

The genes are TRBV19 and TRBJ2-7; no clear D. This CDR3 contains 15 residues. Germline CDR1 reads LNHDA; CDR2 reads SQIVND (reference sequence). Trimming stripped 5 bases from V and 4 bases from J, with 18 bases between. DNA for the CDR3: TGTGCCAGTAGTCCTGACACCCTATCCATGTACGAGCAGTACTTC. Residues: CASSPDTLSMYEQYF.

This clonotype was counted ten times or more. The chain combines TRBV12-3 or TRBV12-4 with TRBJ2-5; TRBD2 might be the D (6 bases). This CDR3 is built from 13 residues. Between the trimmed V and J ends, which lost 4 bases and 7 bases, there was a span of 13 bases. CDR3 DNA sequence: TGTGCCAGCAGTTCTCGACCGGAGGGGACCCAGTACTTC. Translated: CASSSRPEGTQYF.

This clonotype was recorded many times. J is TRBJ2-3 and V is TRBV19, with a weak D call TRBD2 (6 bases). The V end was cut by 3 bases, the J end by 2 bases, with 12 bases between. Per the germline V gene, CDR1 is LNHDA and CDR2 is SQIVND (reference sequence). The CDR3 is made up of 15 amino acids. CDR3: CASSIVGTPTDTQYF. Here the CDR3 DNA reads TGTGCCAGTAGTATCGTCGGGACTCCCACAGATACGCAGTATTTT.

The table lists this clonotype with a few counts. The chain links TRBV6-2 or TRBV6-3 to TRBJ2-7, with 8 bases identical to TRBD2. The CDR3 is 18 amino acids. Germline V lookup: CDR1 MNHEY, CDR2 SVGEGT. V lost 6 bases, J lost 1 base, and 17 bases stayed unmatched. CDR3 region: CASSHREGSYSTSYEQYF. The CDR3 nucleotides read TGTGCCAGCAGCCACCGGGAGGGGAGTTATTCAACGTCCTACGAGCAGTACTTC.